A single sample is the source of the 17 T cell receptor beta chains below, sequenced in a study of blood T cell repertoires in COVID-19 (TCRdb year 2020). Libraries were constructed by the immunoSEQ multiplex PCR assay. The source is immuneACCESS, and TCRdb retained only in-frame sequences with V and J called. Part of the clones is not carried over; for the studies checked, unresolved V genes explain less than half of this, and the remainder is unexplained. The sample table holds 220,000 or so clones, of which approximately 81% were seen once. 5% to 6.5% of the sample lies in the top ten. The specimen was peripheral blood. The receptors stem from a woman between 55 and 75 years old who had recovered from COVID-19.

This sequence joins TRBV29-1 and TRBJ2-7; D unclear. The CDR3 sequence is 12 residues long. The germline V and J ends were trimmed by 1 base and 1 base, with 5 bases remaining between them. Germline lookup yields CDR1 SQVTM and CDR2 ANQGSEA. The CDR3 here is CSVEADSYEQYF. As DNA, the CDR3 is TGCAGCGTTGAAGCAGATTCCTACGAGCAGTACTTC.

V usage is TRBV30 and J usage is TRBJ1-2; D might be TRBD1 (6 bases). Per the germline V gene, CDR1 is GTSNPN and CDR2 is SVGIG (reference sequence). The CDR3 runs 14 residues. Trimming removed 2 bases from V and 6 bases from J, with 16 bases in between. The CDR3: CAWSSGGTGNGYTF. CDR3 DNA sequence: TGTGCCTGGAGTTCGGGGGGAACAGGGAATGGCTACACCTTC.

This clone appeared many times. The chain joins TRBV6-1 to TRBJ1-5, with 8 bases fitting TRBD1. CDR3 length equals 16 residues. Losses at the gene ends were 4 bases for V and 3 bases for J; bases not matched to a gene: 8. The germline V gene encodes CDR1 MNHNS and CDR2 SASEGT. CDR3 region: CASSGPGQAANQPQHF. CDR3 nucleotide sequence: TGTGCCAGCAGTGGCCCGGGACAGGCGGCCAATCAGCCCCAGCATTTT.

The gene calls are TRBV28 and TRBJ1-2, with 10 bases that match TRBD1. The V segment lost 6 bases and the J segment 8 bases; nucleotides outside the gene matches: 15. The CDR3 contains 16 residues. CDR1 is MDHEN and CDR2 is SYDVKM in the germline V gene. The DNA of the CDR3 is TGTGCCAGCAGCTTGGCCCGTGACAGGGGGCGCCGGGGCTACACCTTC. Amino acids: CASSLARDRGRRGYTF.

The rearrangement links TRBV11-2 to TRBJ2-3, with 8 bases matching TRBD1. The CDR3 has 14 amino acids. V was pared by 7 bases and J by 6 bases, with 9 bases of the junction left unmatched. Germline V gene lookup returns CDR1 SGHAT and CDR2 FQNNGV. CDR3 residues: CASTTGQVTDTQYF. In nucleotides, the CDR3 is TGTGCCAGCACGACGGGACAGGTCACTGATACGCAGTATTTT.

The chain couples TRBV19 to TRBJ2-1; 9 bases are a match to TRBD2. The V and J ends lost 8 bases and 10 bases, in that order; junction bases with no gene match: 9. CDR1 and CDR2 (germline): LNHDA, SQIVND (reference sequence). The CDR3 totals 13 residues. CDR3: CASSLGLASEQFF. The CDR3 DNA follows: TGTGCCAGTTCCCTCGGACTAGCGTCCGAGCAGTTCTTC.

This clone was counted only a few times. The rearrangement joins TRBV3-1 (or the pseudogene TRBV3-2) to TRBJ2-1; the D is unclear. Between the trimmed V and J ends, which lost 1 base and 6 bases, there was a span of 7 bases. Germline V CDR1 and CDR2: LGHDT, YNNKEL (reference sequence). The CDR3 consists of 13 residues. CDR3 coding DNA: TGTGCCAGCAGCCAAGTTCGTAGCAATGAGCAGTTCTTC. Encoded protein: CASSQVRSNEQFF.

The chain is built from TRBV9 and TRBJ2-3, with TRBD2 matching 12 bases. Germline CDR1 and CDR2: SGDLS and YYNGEE. CDR3 size: 17 residues. The V gene end was trimmed by 4 bases and the J gene end by 6 bases; junction bases not matched to a gene: 12. This chain's CDR3 is CASSPLGLAGNSDTQYF. In nucleotides, the CDR3 is TGTGCCAGCAGCCCCCTCGGACTAGCGGGGAATTCGGATACGCAGTATTTT.

This clone was detected once. This chain uses TRBV19 with TRBJ2-3; possibly TRBD2 for D (6 bases). The CDR3 is made up of 15 amino acids. V was clipped by 5 bases and J by 6 bases, with 18 bases between them. Germline CDR1 LNHDA, CDR2 SQIVND (reference sequence). The CDR3 sequence is CASSRGGQGLDTQYF. The CDR3 nucleotides read TGTGCCAGTAGTCGGGGAGGTCAGGGTTTGGATACGCAGTATTTT.

The chain uses TRBV5-1 and TRBJ2-7, with D possibly matching TRBD1 (6 bases). The germline CDR1 and CDR2 sequences are SGHRS and YFSETQ. V was cut by 3 bases and J by 8 bases, with 18 bases left in between. This CDR3 contains 14 residues. CDR3 loop: CASSSNLHREKQYF. The CDR3 region has the DNA TGCGCCAGCAGCTCCAACCTCCACAGGGAAAAGCAGTACTTC.

V gene TRBV7-2 combines with J gene TRBJ1-1, with a weak D call TRBD1 (5 bases). Germline lookup yields CDR1 SGHTA and CDR2 FQGNSA. This CDR3 is built from 13 residues. Trimming took 2 bases from V and 6 from J, leaving 10 bases between them. The CDR3 sequence is CASSLRRGSEAFF. The DNA of the CDR3 is TGTGCCAGCAGCTTAAGGCGGGGCTCTGAAGCTTTCTTT.

Note on this clone: The junction departs from germline at one end; a sequencing error may be responsible. This rearrangement joins TRBV6-2 or TRBV6-3 to TRBJ2-3; 10 nucleotides agree with TRBD2. Germline loops: CDR1 MNHEY, CDR2 SVGEGT. The CDR3 has 14 amino acids. CDR3: CASSYVSGGPPLNF. In DNA form, the CDR3 reads TGTGCCAGCAGTTACGTTAGCGGGGGGCCCCCGCTGAATTTT.

This clone has only one observation. The V and J genes are TRBV5-8 and TRBJ2-5; TRBD1 matches 8 bases. The CDR3 length is 15 residues. Germline loops: CDR1 SGHTS, CDR2 YDEGEE. Trimming removed 5 bases from V and 6 bases from J; junction bases left unmatched: 12. The CDR3 loop reads CASRWDRRGRKTQYF. CDR3 nucleotide sequence: TGTGCCAGCAGATGGGACAGGAGGGGCAGAAAGACCCAGTACTTC.

The chain combines TRBV5-6 with TRBJ2-2, with unresolved D. The CDR3 length is 14 residues. Germline-derived CDR1 and CDR2 are SGHDT and YYEEEE. V was shortened by 4 bases and J by 1 base, with 8 bases between the two germline ends. The CDR3 DNA sequence: TGTGCCAGCAGCCCGACGGGGAACACCGGGGAGCTGTTTTTT. Translated, it gives CASSPTGNTGELFF.

The chain joins TRBV3-1 (or the pseudogene TRBV3-2) to TRBJ1-6, with 8 bases fitting TRBD1. Germline V gene lookup returns CDR1 LGHDT and CDR2 YNNKEL (reference sequence). This CDR3 region has 16 residues. Trimming took 4 bases from V and 1 from J; bases not matched to a gene: 3. The CDR3 nucleotides are TGTGCCAGCAGCCTCAACAGGGGGTCCTATAATTCACCCCTCCACTTT. It encodes CASSLNRGSYNSPLHF.

This chain joins TRBV5-6 and TRBJ1-1, with 9 bases lining up with TRBD1. CDR1 SGHDT and CDR2 YYEEEE come from the germline V gene. This CDR3 region has 15 residues. V was clipped by 4 bases and J by 4 bases; unmatched bases: 8. This chain's CDR3 is CASSLRTGAGTEAFF. The CDR3 nucleotides are TGTGCCAGCAGCCTTCGGACAGGGGCGGGCACTGAAGCTTTCTTT.

The CDR3 sequence: CASSFGTGGFLNYGYTF. The CDR3 coding sequence is TGCGCCAGCAGCTTCGGGACAGGGGGGTTCCTTAACTATGGCTACACCTTC. V is TRBV5-1 and J is TRBJ1-2, with 11 bases identical to TRBD1. V lost 2 bases and J lost 1; bases outside the gene matches: 7. Germline CDR1 and CDR2: SGHRS and YFSETQ. This CDR3 comprises 17 residues.